This TCR beta chain was found in a study of vaccination and CD4 T cells after COVID-19. About the research overall: The control cultures got either a CEFX pool, an HIV-1 Nef pool, or no peptide at all. Overall study findings and caveats: Convalescent patients had 304 of 307 vaccine-specific clones showing spike mono-reactivity.

Concerning this clonotype itself: The target antigen is unknown.

Treatment in this sample: 10-day PBMC culture with coronavirus spike peptide pools or control peptides (ViraFEST assay). US Alpha, Beta and Delta variants postdated the positive PCR dates, which ran from March to December 2020. Germline loops: CDR1 DFQATT, CDR2 SNEGSKA (reference sequence). The germline V and J ends were trimmed by 5 bases and 8 bases, with 28 bases remaining between them. The CDR3 contains 17 residues. An Oncomine TCR Beta short-read assay was used to sequence the DNA from cultured CD4+ T cells. Someone extracted genomic DNA from cultured CD4+ T cells. TCRdb analysed the PCR reads with MiXCR anew, one entry per CDR3 protein. The table has under 20,000 distinct CDR3 sequences, approximately 40% seen once.

The clonotype comes from a human donor who had recovered from COVID-19. The chain carries TRBV20-1 and TRBJ2-1, with D possibly TRBD2 on 5 matching bases. The sample was CD4+ T cells from blood, cultured in vitro, taken after SARS-CoV-2 vaccination. CDR3 region: CSADNPPAEDYRDEQFF. The DNA for the CDR3 is TGCAGTGCTGATAACCCCCCAGCGGAGGATTATCGGGATGAGCAGTTCTTC.